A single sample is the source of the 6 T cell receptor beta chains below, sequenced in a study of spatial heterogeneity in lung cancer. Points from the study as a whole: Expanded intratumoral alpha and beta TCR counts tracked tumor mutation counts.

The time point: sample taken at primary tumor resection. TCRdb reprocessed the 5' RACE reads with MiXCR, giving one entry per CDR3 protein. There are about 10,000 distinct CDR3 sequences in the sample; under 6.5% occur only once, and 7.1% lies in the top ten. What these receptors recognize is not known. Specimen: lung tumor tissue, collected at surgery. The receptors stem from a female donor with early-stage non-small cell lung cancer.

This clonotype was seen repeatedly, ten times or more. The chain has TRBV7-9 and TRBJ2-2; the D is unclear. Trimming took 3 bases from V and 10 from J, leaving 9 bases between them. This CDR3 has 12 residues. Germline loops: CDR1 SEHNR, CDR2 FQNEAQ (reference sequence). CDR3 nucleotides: TGTGCCAGCAGCTTGCAAAGTCCGGAGCTGTTTTTT. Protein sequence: CASSLQSPELFF.

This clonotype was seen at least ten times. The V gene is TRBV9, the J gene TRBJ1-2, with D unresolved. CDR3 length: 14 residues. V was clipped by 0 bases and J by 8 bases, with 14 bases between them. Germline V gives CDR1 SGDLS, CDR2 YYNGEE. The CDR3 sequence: CASSVGQPAGGYTF. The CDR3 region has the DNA TGTGCCAGCAGCGTAGGCCAGCCAGCGGGGGGCTACACCTTC.

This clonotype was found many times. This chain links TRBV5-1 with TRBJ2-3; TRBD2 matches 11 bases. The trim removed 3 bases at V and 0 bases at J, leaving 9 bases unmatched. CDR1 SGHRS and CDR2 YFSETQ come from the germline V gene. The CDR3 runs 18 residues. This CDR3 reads CASSYRSGRETSTDTQYF. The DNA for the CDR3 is TGCGCCAGCAGCTACCGTAGCGGGAGGGAAACTAGCACAGATACGCAGTATTTT.

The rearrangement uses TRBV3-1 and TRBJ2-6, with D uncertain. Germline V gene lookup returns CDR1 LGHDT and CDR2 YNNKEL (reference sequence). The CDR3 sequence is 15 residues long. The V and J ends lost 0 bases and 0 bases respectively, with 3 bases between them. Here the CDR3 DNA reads TGTGCCAGCAGCCAAGATCACTCTGGGGCCAACGTCCTGACTTTC. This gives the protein CASSQDHSGANVLTF.

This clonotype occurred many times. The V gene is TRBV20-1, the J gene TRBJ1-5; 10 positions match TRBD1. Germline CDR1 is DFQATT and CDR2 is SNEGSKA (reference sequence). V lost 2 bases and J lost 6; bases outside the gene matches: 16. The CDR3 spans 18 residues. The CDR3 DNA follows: TGCAGTGCTAGAACGTACTACCGGGACAGGGGTTTTTTTCAGCCCCAGCATTTT. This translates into CSARTYYRDRGFFQPQHF.

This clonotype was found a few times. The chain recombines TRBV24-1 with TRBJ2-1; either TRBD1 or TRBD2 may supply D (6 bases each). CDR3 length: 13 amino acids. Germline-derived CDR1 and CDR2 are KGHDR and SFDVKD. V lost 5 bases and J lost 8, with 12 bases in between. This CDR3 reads CATSGRGAYEQFF. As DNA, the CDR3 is TGTGCCACCAGTGGAAGGGGGGCCTATGAGCAGTTCTTC.